This entry is about one T cell receptor (beta chain). This clone's antigen is unknown. Nothing much larger sits one base from this clone, and base qualities are not available. Collaborating institutions collected whole blood in K2EDTA tubes following their own protocols. For TCRbeta analysis, collaborators shipped samples in one of three forms: frozen whole blood, isolated PBMCs, or DNA extracted from either of those sample types. The immunoSEQ Assay, a bias-controlled multiplex PCR, was used to amplify TCRbeta CDR3 regions from genomic DNA. As for how the authors treated the data: The number of nucleated cells in each sample was estimated by amplification of reference gene primers within the assay. Sequence reads were collapsed and filtered to measure the absolute abundance of every unique TCRbeta CDR3 rearrangement. For each sample, productive Simpson clonality was calculated as the square root of Simpson's diversity index across productive rearrangements. TCRdb provides this immuneACCESS table in a form limited to in-frame rearrangements. Some clones are lacking; in checked studies, under half of them reflect an unresolved V gene, and why the rest are absent is not known. V and J calls and clone size are as listed in that table; D and trimming were resolved from the DNA. This sample lists fewer than 110,000 clones; approximately 80% were detected once. The top ten clonotypes cover approximately 12% of the sample.

The data derive from a study of blood T cell repertoires in COVID-19 (dated by TCRdb to between 2020 and 2021). General notes on the study: The collaborator samples originated in the United States, Italy and Spain and spanned the acute and convalescent phases of COVID-19. The prospective study material was composed of cDNA or gDNA derived from T cells, B-cell-depleted T cells, or PBMCs. Subjects who had been exposed to COVID-19, were actively infected with it, or had recovered from it provided the deeply sampled blood TCRbeta repertoires that made up the dataset. The repertoires were released in a freely available public database intended as a resource for research on the immune response to SARS-CoV-2. Samples came from the ongoing ImmuneRACE study (first 160 participants) plus 1,254 subjects from 6 global collaborators. Sample metadata almost always included a de-identified subject ID, COVID-19 status, age in years and sex. Where HLA class I and class II types were available, the types were taken from metadata supplied by the sample provider, not from assay-based typing.

Paper-wide results and their limitations: How much clinical and demographic metadata was included differed by source and by participant, and the metadata was provided uncurated.

The CDR3 measures 16 amino acids from cysteine to phenylalanine. The entry retains the CDR3 DNA only, 48 bases that are in frame from base 1. Sequences SGHTA (CDR1) and FQGTGA (CDR2) are obtained from the germline V gene. At the junction V is shortened by 5 bases and J by 6 bases, with 21 bases in between. Material: peripheral blood. This TCR came from a human donor in a cohort sampled during active COVID-19. The V and J genes are TRBV7-3 and TRBJ2-3; tentative D gene TRBD1, with 5 bases matching. The CDR3 in this case is CASSPTGPASRDTQYF. The DNA is TGTGCCAGCAGCCCCACAGGCCCCGCGTCACGGGATACGCAGTATTTT.